Below, 12 T cell receptor beta chains from the same sample are listed, as sequenced in a study of T cell responses to AZD1222 COVID-19 vaccine. The table came from immunoSEQ multiplex PCR; TCRdb's copy has only in-frame clones and leaves some out. Among some 110,000 clones listed, approximately 84% were seen once. The sequencing used peripheral blood, collected on day 0 of AZD1222 vaccination. Every receptor here comes from an adult in good health.

This rearrangement joins TRBV4-2 to TRBJ1-3; D remains unclear. The germline gives CDR1 LGHNA, CDR2 YNFKEQ. CDR3 length equals 17 residues. V was trimmed by 3 bases and J by 0 bases, leaving 15 bases between them. DNA of the CDR3: TGTGCCAGCAGCCACTCGGTAGGATCGAGCTCTGGAAACACCATATATTTT. Translation gives CASSHSVGSSSGNTIYF.

The J gene is TRBJ2-3, the V gene TRBV7-3, with a weak D call TRBD2 (5 bases). Germline-derived CDR1 and CDR2 are SGHTA and FQGTGA. This CDR3 spans 14 amino acids. V lost 7 bases to trimming and J lost 4 bases, with 15 bases between them. Here the CDR3 reads CASMTLAGSDTQYF. The DNA for the CDR3 is TGTGCCAGCATGACACTTGCGGGCTCAGATACGCAGTATTTT.

This chain joins TRBV29-1 and TRBJ1-1; the D is unclear. The germline V and J ends were trimmed by 4 bases and 2 bases, with 14 bases remaining between them. The CDR3 is 14 amino acids. CDR1 SQVTM and CDR2 ANQGSEA come from the germline V gene. For the CDR3, the DNA is TGCAGCGTTGCTCAGGCCATTCCTAACACTGAAGCTTTCTTT. It translates to CSVAQAIPNTEAFF.

The genes are TRBV6-5 and TRBJ2-5; tentative D call: TRBD2 (7 bases). The CDR3 is 14 amino acids. Deletions cut 6 bases from V and 5 bases from J, with 16 bases between. From germline, CDR1 is MNHEY and CDR2 SVGAGI. The CDR3 here is CASRPDGGRETQYF. The CDR3 DNA reads TGTGCCAGCAGACCGGACGGGGGGCGGGAGACCCAGTACTTC.

This chain connects TRBV4-1 to TRBJ2-2; D uncertain. CDR1 and CDR2 (germline): MGHRA, YSYEKL. With 0 bases removed from V and 2 bases from J, the gap between germline ends came to 10 bases. The CDR3 has 16 residues. As DNA, the CDR3 is TGCGCCAGCAGCCAAGATCGAGTGGTTAACACCGGGGAGCTGTTTTTT. Residues: CASSQDRVVNTGELFF.

V is TRBV5-1 and J is TRBJ2-2, with 10 positions matching TRBD1. The CDR3 has 15 amino acids. Germline CDR1 is SGHRS and CDR2 is YFSETQ. The V and J ends lost 3 bases and 3 bases, in that order; junction bases with no gene match: 2. CDR3 in DNA: TGCGCCAGCAGCTGGGGGACAGGGGACACCGGGGAGCTGTTTTTT. It is translated as CASSWGTGDTGELFF.

This clone was observed many times. This sequence joins TRBV20-1 and TRBJ2-7; tentative D call: TRBD1 (5 bases). The CDR3 has 11 amino acids. Germline V gene lookup returns CDR1 DFQATT and CDR2 SNEGSKA (reference sequence). Trimming pared 4 bases from V and 3 bases from J, leaving 7 bases between. CDR3 in amino acids: CSAKQDYEQYF. The DNA for the CDR3 is TGCAGTGCTAAACAGGACTACGAGCAGTACTTC.

The V call is TRBV4-2, the J call TRBJ2-7; 8 bases fit TRBD1. The CDR3 contains 15 residues. Trimming cost V 0 bases and J 3 bases; bases outside gene matches: 4. Germline CDR1 and CDR2: LGHNA and YNFKEQ. CDR3 nucleotide sequence: TGTGCCAGCAGCCAAGATGGTGGACAGGGCTACGAGCAGTACTTC. Translation: CASSQDGGQGYEQYF.

J is TRBJ1-2 and V is TRBV28; 8 bases agree with TRBD1. CDR3 length equals 13 residues. V was pared by 5 bases and J by 5 bases, with 4 bases of the junction left unmatched. Looked up from germline, CDR1 is MDHEN and CDR2 is SYDVKM. The CDR3 spells CASSGQGWYGYTF. The CDR3 DNA reads TGTGCCAGCAGTGGACAGGGCTGGTATGGCTACACCTTC.

V gene TRBV6-6 combines with J gene TRBJ1-5; D gene uncertain. There are 13 residues in the CDR3. V was cut by 3 bases and J by 5 bases, with 8 bases left in between. CDR1 is MNHNY, CDR2 SVGAGI, per germline (reference sequence). CDR3 sequence (DNA): TGTGCCAGCAGTTATTTCGGGGATCAGCCCCAGCATTTT. Translated: CASSYFGDQPQHF.

The chain uses TRBV30 and TRBJ1-1; possibly TRBD1 for D (6 bases). The CDR3 runs to 13 residues. The V end lost 2 bases, the J end lost 0 bases, and 7 bases lay between the germline ends. Germline loops: CDR1 GTSNPN, CDR2 SVGIG (reference sequence). The CDR3 DNA reads as TGTGCCTGGAGTTCAGGGGTGAACACTGAAGCTTTCTTT. The encoded protein is CAWSSGVNTEAFF.

The rearrangement uses TRBV5-1 and TRBJ2-5; 7 bases are a match to TRBD2. Germline lookup yields CDR1 SGHRS and CDR2 YFSETQ. CDR3 length: 15 amino acids. V was clipped by 4 bases and J by 4 bases; unmatched bases: 10. CDR3 sequence (DNA): TGCGCCAGCAGCGGGGAGGGCCTCCGGAGAGAGACCCAGTACTTC. Translation: CASSGEGLRRETQYF. Complete variable domain (other parts from reference TRBV5-1 and TRBJ2-5): KAGVTQTPRYLIKTRGQQVTLSCSPISGHRSVSWYQQTPGQGLQFLFEYFSETQRNKGNFPGRFSGRQFSNSRSEMNVSTLELGDSALYLCASSGEGLRRETQYFGPGTRLLVL.